This T cell receptor beta chain is drawn from a study of T cell repertoires in aging, cancer and after chemotherapy. Amplification of TCR beta used genomic DNA extracted from peripheral blood. The ends were cut back, 6 bases at V and 2 bases at J, with 11 bases in the middle. There are 14 residues in the CDR3. CDR1 MNHEY and CDR2 SMNVEV come from the germline V gene (reference sequence). Rearranged V-D-J TRB sequences were amplified with a mixed TRB-A/B primer pool. MiXCR, applied by TCRdb to the multiplex PCR reads, yields one record per CDR3 protein. The data hold about 2,900 distinct CDR3 sequences, with about 24% observed a single time.

The sequenced material came from blood. The sequence was collected from a human donor with a solid tumor. The chain has TRBV27 and TRBJ1-3, with D unresolved. Here the CDR3 reads CASRPGMAGNTIYF. CDR3 nucleotides: TGTGCCAGCAGACCGGGGATGGCTGGAAACACCATATATTTT.